This T cell receptor beta chain originates from a study of blood T cell repertoires in COVID-19. This clone was seen more than once but under ten times. V was clipped by 2 bases and J by 0 bases, with 5 bases between them. The CDR3 runs to 14 residues. Germline CDR1 MNHEY, CDR2 SMNVEV (reference sequence). Sequencing used immunoSEQ multiplex PCR; TCRdb keeps in-frame clones, though not all of them. In the table there are 300,000 to 400,000 clones, about 89% of which are singletons. This chain joins TRBV27 and TRBJ1-5, with D hard to call. The receptor was isolated from a woman aged 45-65 years who had recovered from COVID-19. The sample consisted of peripheral blood. Here the CDR3 reads CASSLRYSNQPQHF. The CDR3, as DNA: TGTGCCAGCAGTTTACGTTATAGCAATCAGCCCCAGCATTTT.